This TCR beta chain was found in a study of prognosis after radiotherapy for stage I lung cancer. Study-level findings and limits: It was in patients who developed distant metastases that Shannon entropy after stereotactic body radiation therapy was lower.

With 4 bases removed from V and 1 base from J, the gap between germline ends came to 11 bases. CDR1 is SGHDT and CDR2 is YYEEEE in the germline V gene. The CDR3 has 14 residues. Worth noting for this clonotype: Its antigen is not identified.

Amplification of TCR beta CDR3 from genomic DNA used two-round multiplex PCR. Primers (each specific to one TRBV or TRBJ gene) were used in first-round PCR. The second round, a PCR step, used universal primers. TCRdb itself ran the multiplex PCR reads through MiXCR, one entry per CDR3 protein. The sample holds about 12,000 distinct CDR3 sequences; roughly 40% are singletons and the top ten take 35% to 50%. This TCR was recovered from a donor of 50 years or more with non-small cell lung cancer. The V call is TRBV5-6, the J call TRBJ1-2; D might be TRBD1 (6 bases). Source: PBMCs, taken before or after stereotactic body radiation therapy (not recorded which). DNA for the CDR3: TGTGCCAGCAGCACCGGACAGCTTAACTATGGCTACACCTTC. Translating it yields CASSTGQLNYGYTF.